A single sample is the source of the 16 T cell receptor beta chains below, sequenced in a study of blood T cell repertoires in COVID-19. The data were produced by immunoSEQ multiplex PCR, yet TCRdb's version contains in-frame clones alone and is incomplete. The sample carries 150,000 to 190,000 clones, roughly 81% recorded once. Sequenced: peripheral blood. These receptors came from an older woman with COVID-19, enrolled during active disease.

The chain uses TRBV10-2 and TRBJ2-2; a possible D gene is TRBD2 (6 bases). Germline V gene lookup returns CDR1 WSHSY and CDR2 SAAADI. This CDR3 has 15 amino acids. The V and J ends lost 6 bases and 4 bases respectively, with 15 bases between them. This CDR3 reads CASRAGRGITGELFF. CDR3 bases: TGCGCCAGCAGGGCAGGTCGGGGGATCACCGGGGAGCTGTTTTTT.

The rearrangement links TRBV25-1 to TRBJ1-2, with TRBD1 matching 9 bases. Germline V CDR1 and CDR2: MGHDK, SYGVNS. The ends lost 6 bases at V and 5 bases at J; junction bases unmatched: 4. The CDR3 totals 13 residues. The CDR3 protein is CASRVDRGYGYTF. DNA of the CDR3: TGTGCCAGCAGAGTGGACAGGGGATATGGCTACACCTTC.

The chain has TRBV6-5 and TRBJ1-2; D call uncertain. This CDR3 spans 15 amino acids. The V gene lost 2 bases and the J gene lost 1 base, with 11 bases spanning the gap. Germline V gene sequence: CDR1 MNHEY, CDR2 SVGAGI. CDR3 DNA: TGTGCCAGCAGTTACGGAGGCAGGCGTAACTATGGCTACACCTTC. This codes for CASSYGGRRNYGYTF.

This rearrangement joins TRBV19 to TRBJ1-1; D might be TRBD1 (6 bases). This CDR3 region has 15 residues. Germline V gives CDR1 LNHDA, CDR2 SQIVND (reference sequence). Deletions cut 7 bases from V and 1 base from J, with 16 bases between. Here the CDR3 DNA reads TGTGCCAGTATCCTAGGGACAACCCAGAACACTGAAGCTTTCTTT. Translation gives CASILGTTQNTEAFF.

This clone was recorded a few times. V and J are TRBV4-2 and TRBJ2-1; 8 nucleotides align to TRBD2. V lost 2 bases to trimming and J lost 9 bases; unmatched junction nucleotides: 12. Germline CDR1 and CDR2: LGHNA and YNFKEQ. This CDR3 is 16 amino acids long. This CDR3 reads CASSQPLASGLAEQFF. The CDR3 region has the DNA TGTGCCAGCAGCCAACCCCTGGCTAGCGGGTTGGCTGAGCAGTTCTTC.

The chain joins TRBV3-1 (or the pseudogene TRBV3-2) to TRBJ1-6; 9 nucleotides line up with TRBD1. This CDR3 contains 15 residues. The ends lost 5 bases at V and 7 bases at J; junction bases unmatched: 6. Germline CDR1 LGHDT, CDR2 YNNKEL (reference sequence). Here the CDR3 DNA reads TGTGCCAGCAGCTATGGGACAGGGATAAATTCACCCCTCCACTTT. Translation gives CASSYGTGINSPLHF.

The chain employs TRBV29-1 and TRBJ2-3, with D possibly matching TRBD1 (6 bases). Germline V gene sequence: CDR1 SQVTM, CDR2 ANQGSEA. The V gene lost 5 bases and the J gene lost 2 bases, with 11 bases spanning the gap. This CDR3 has 13 amino acids. CDR3: CSVPDSFTDTQYF. DNA for the CDR3: TGCAGCGTTCCGGACAGCTTCACAGATACGCAGTATTTT.

The chain uses TRBV6-5 and TRBJ1-1; D not resolved. The CDR3 consists of 13 residues. The V gene lost 6 bases and the J gene lost 1 base, with 9 bases spanning the gap. Germline CDR1 reads MNHEY; CDR2 reads SVGAGI. In nucleotides, the CDR3 is TGTGCCAGCAGCACGACACGGAACACTGAAGCTTTCTTT. It is translated as CASSTTRNTEAFF.

The chain couples TRBV9 to TRBJ1-1, with 7 nucleotides matching TRBD1. Germline V gene sequence: CDR1 SGDLS, CDR2 YYNGEE. J was trimmed by 3 bases and V by 2 bases; bases with no gene match: 7. The CDR3 covers 15 residues. CDR3 in amino acids: CASSVSGGIYTEAFF. The CDR3 DNA follows: TGTGCCAGCAGCGTCTCAGGGGGTATCTACACTGAAGCTTTCTTT.

This clone has just one count. The chain recombines TRBV6-2 or TRBV6-3 with TRBJ2-1; D gene ambiguous. CDR1 and CDR2 from the germline V gene are MNHEY and SVGEGT. This CDR3 has 16 amino acids. Trimming pared 4 bases from V and 3 bases from J, leaving 16 bases between. The CDR3 loop reads CASSSSTFPGYNEQFF. CDR3 nucleotide sequence: TGTGCCAGCAGTTCGTCGACCTTTCCGGGCTACAATGAGCAGTTCTTC.

The chain couples TRBV5-6 to TRBJ1-5; 9 bases fit TRBD1. The CDR3 consists of 14 residues. From germline, CDR1 is SGHDT and CDR2 YYEEEE. V trimming: 2 bases; J trimming: 5 bases; junction bases outside the gene matches: 2. The CDR3: CASSLDRGDQPQHF. DNA of the CDR3: TGTGCCAGCAGCTTAGACAGGGGGGATCAGCCCCAGCATTTT.

This clone was observed a single time. The chain joins TRBV6-4 to TRBJ2-6, with 8 bases matching TRBD1. Germline CDR1 reads MRHNA; CDR2 reads SNTAGT. Germline trimming cut 6 bases from V and 0 bases from J; bases unmatched to any gene: 7. CDR3 length equals 17 residues. The CDR3 protein is CASSPGQVVSGANVLTF. The CDR3 DNA sequence: TGTGCCAGCAGCCCGGGACAGGTAGTCTCTGGGGCCAACGTCCTGACTTTC.

The chain is built from TRBV19 and TRBJ1-5; 7 positions match TRBD1. CDR1 and CDR2 (germline): LNHDA, SQIVND (reference sequence). This CDR3 is 16 amino acids long. J gave up 0 bases and V 5 bases, and 7 bases lay outside the gene matches. The CDR3 loop reads CASSFTGVLSNQPQHF. DNA for the CDR3: TGTGCCAGTAGTTTCACAGGGGTACTTAGCAATCAGCCCCAGCATTTT.

This chain links TRBV10-3 with TRBJ1-1; 7 bases are shared with TRBD1. CDR3 size: 16 residues. CDR1 is ENHRY and CDR2 is SYGVKD in the germline V gene. Trimming took 5 bases from V and 1 from J; bases not matched to a gene: 10. The CDR3 loop is CAISLGLTGKNTEAFF. As DNA, the CDR3 is TGTGCCATCAGTTTGGGTCTGACAGGGAAGAACACTGAAGCTTTCTTT.

This chain uses TRBV7-3 with TRBJ2-7; D gene ambiguous. V was cut by 2 bases and J by 3 bases, with 14 bases left in between. The V gene's germline CDR1 is SGHTA and CDR2 FQGTGA. The CDR3 sequence is 15 residues long. CDR3 sequence: CASSLRATGVYEQYF. CDR3 bases: TGTGCCAGCAGCTTACGCGCCACCGGTGTCTACGAGCAGTACTTC.

This chain connects TRBV25-1 to TRBJ1-2, with no clear D. The CDR3 consists of 11 residues. V lost 8 bases to trimming and J lost 0 bases, with 4 bases between them. Per germline, CDR1 MGHDK and CDR2 SYGVNS. This chain's CDR3 is CASAANYGYTF. The CDR3 DNA sequence: TGTGCCAGCGCAGCTAACTATGGCTACACCTTC.